The rows below give T cell receptor beta chains drawn from one sample of a study of graft-versus-host responses after intestinal transplantation. Assay: immunoSEQ multiplex PCR; the TCRdb copy retains only in-frame clones and omits some. The table includes around 30,000 clones, about 85% detected once. The sample was PBMCs, taken 450 to 480 days after intestinal transplantation. The source is a human patient who received an intestinal transplant, so some T cells may come from the graft donor. Each CDR3 is given with its conserved first and last residue. Fields, in order: V gene, D gene, J gene, clone size, CDR3 DNA, CDR3 protein. A D gene is named only where the DNA matches it firmly. Rows give clone size only sometimes, using once, few, many, or a class for an expanded clone.

v_call: TRBV29-1; d_call: .; j_call: TRBJ2-7; clone_size: .; cdr3_nt: TGCAGCGTTGCTAGCTCCTACGAGCAGTACTTC; cdr3_aa: CSVASSYEQYF
v_call: TRBV6-6; d_call: TRBD1; j_call: TRBJ2-7; clone_size: .; cdr3_nt: TGTGCCAGCAGTACTTGGGACAGGGTATCCTACGAGCAGTACTTC; cdr3_aa: CASSTWDRVSYEQYF
v_call: TRBV12-2; d_call: .; j_call: TRBJ1-3; clone_size: .; cdr3_nt: TGTGCAAGTCGAGTAACCCAAGAGGCAAAGAAAAACACCATATATTTT; cdr3_aa: CASRVTQEAKKNTIYF
v_call: TRBV4-3; d_call: TRBD1; j_call: TRBJ2-3; clone_size: .; cdr3_nt: TGCGCCAGCAGCCAAGGGGCGGGACAGGGAAGGGATACGCAGTATTTT; cdr3_aa: CASSQGAGQGRDTQYF
v_call: TRBV5-8; d_call: .; j_call: TRBJ2-2; clone_size: .; cdr3_nt: TGTGCCAGCAGCCTCGGGACCTGGGGCACCGGGGAGCTGTTTTTT; cdr3_aa: CASSLGTWGTGELFF
v_call: TRBV6-5; d_call: .; j_call: TRBJ2-1; clone_size: .; cdr3_nt: TGTGCCAGCAGTTACTCCCTTTACAATGAGCAGTTCTTC; cdr3_aa: CASSYSLYNEQFF
v_call: TRBV7-2; d_call: .; j_call: TRBJ2-3; clone_size: once; cdr3_nt: TGTGCCAGCAGCTTAGATGGGGGGAGCACAGATACGCAGTATTTT; cdr3_aa: CASSLDGGSTDTQYF
v_call: TRBV11-2; d_call: .; j_call: TRBJ2-2; clone_size: .; cdr3_nt: TGTGCCAGCAGCTTAGAGCGACACCTGAACACCGGGGAGCTGTTTTTT; cdr3_aa: CASSLERHLNTGELFF
v_call: TRBV5-6; d_call: TRBD1; j_call: TRBJ2-3; clone_size: once; cdr3_nt: TGTGCCAGCAGCTCCCGACAGGGGGCCGGAGATACGCAGTATTTT; cdr3_aa: CASSSRQGAGDTQYF
v_call: TRBV4-1; d_call: .; j_call: TRBJ1-4; clone_size: once; cdr3_nt: TGCGCCAGCAGCCAAGCGGGGGGAGTAAATGAAAAACTGTTTTTT; cdr3_aa: CASSQAGGVNEKLFF
v_call: TRBV28; d_call: .; j_call: TRBJ2-7; clone_size: .; cdr3_nt: TGTGCCAGCAGCACGATCTTGGGCGAGCAGTACTTC; cdr3_aa: CASSTILGEQYF
v_call: TRBV6-1; d_call: TRBD1; j_call: TRBJ2-7; clone_size: .; cdr3_nt: TGTGCCAGCAGTGCCCGGGACAGGGTTGGGTTC; cdr3_aa: CASSARDRVGF
v_call: TRBV28; d_call: TRBD2; j_call: TRBJ2-5; clone_size: .; cdr3_nt: TGTGCCAGCAGTTCCCTGGGACTAGCGGGAGGACGAGAGACCCAGTACTTC; cdr3_aa: CASSSLGLAGGRETQYF
v_call: TRBV7-3; d_call: TRBD1; j_call: TRBJ1-4; clone_size: once; cdr3_nt: TGTGCCAGCAGCTCCCTCGCGGGGGACAGGGGAACAACTAATGAAAAACTGTTTTTT; cdr3_aa: CASSSLAGDRGTTNEKLFF
v_call: TRBV9; d_call: .; j_call: TRBJ2-2; clone_size: once; cdr3_nt: TGTGCCAGCAGCGTAGTTAGTCGGGCCGGGGAGCTGTTTTTT; cdr3_aa: CASSVVSRAGELFF
v_call: TRBV13; d_call: TRBD1; j_call: TRBJ1-3; clone_size: .; cdr3_nt: TGTGCCAGCAGCTCCGGGACAGGGGACTTCTCTGGAAACACCATATATTTT; cdr3_aa: CASSSGTGDFSGNTIYF
v_call: TRBV6-6; d_call: .; j_call: TRBJ1-6; clone_size: .; cdr3_nt: TGTGCCAGCTCGTGGGGAGGGAGTTCACCCCTCCACTTT; cdr3_aa: CASSWGGSSPLHF
v_call: TRBV19; d_call: TRBD1; j_call: TRBJ2-6; clone_size: .; cdr3_nt: TGTGCCAGTAGTTCCGGGACAGGGGGATCTGGGGCCAACGTCCTGACTTTC; cdr3_aa: CASSSGTGGSGANVLTF
v_call: TRBV7-8; d_call: .; j_call: TRBJ2-7; clone_size: .; cdr3_nt: TGTGCCAGCAGCTCACCTTTTACTAAAGTCGGGGGCCACGAGCAGTACTTC; cdr3_aa: CASSSPFTKVGGHEQYF
v_call: TRBV18; d_call: TRBD1; j_call: TRBJ2-7; clone_size: .; cdr3_nt: TGTGCCAGCTCACCCCAGGGGGAGACCTACGAGCAGTACTTC; cdr3_aa: CASSPQGETYEQYF
v_call: TRBV28; d_call: .; j_call: TRBJ2-3; clone_size: once; cdr3_nt: TGTGCCAGCAGTTTAGCGGGCAGGGTCCCGACCACAGATACGCAGTATTTT; cdr3_aa: CASSLAGRVPTTDTQYF
v_call: TRBV5-6; d_call: TRBD2; j_call: TRBJ2-2; clone_size: medium-sized; cdr3_nt: TGTGCCAGCATTAGCGGGGCAGCGAACACCGGGGAGCTGTTTTTT; cdr3_aa: CASISGAANTGELFF
v_call: TRBV4-1; d_call: .; j_call: TRBJ1-6; clone_size: .; cdr3_nt: TGCGCCAGCAGCCAAGATCTAACAGCGTTCTCCTATAATTCACCCCTCCACTTT; cdr3_aa: CASSQDLTAFSYNSPLHF
v_call: TRBV11-2; d_call: .; j_call: TRBJ1-3; clone_size: few; cdr3_nt: TGTGCCAGCAGCCCCCGGGACTCTGGAAACACCATATATTTT; cdr3_aa: CASSPRDSGNTIYF
v_call: TRBV21-1; d_call: .; j_call: TRBJ2-1; clone_size: once; cdr3_nt: TGTGCCAGCAGCAAGTGGGGGTCCAATGAGCAGTTCTTC; cdr3_aa: CASSKWGSNEQFF
v_call: TRBV28; d_call: TRBD2; j_call: TRBJ2-7; clone_size: once; cdr3_nt: TGTGCCAGCAGTTTGTTCCCTAGCGGTGACTACGAGCAGTACTTC; cdr3_aa: CASSLFPSGDYEQYF
v_call: TRBV19; d_call: TRBD2; j_call: TRBJ2-5; clone_size: .; cdr3_nt: TGTGCCAGTAGTATTGGGCTAGCGGGAGGGCGGCGAGAGACCCAGTACTTC; cdr3_aa: CASSIGLAGGRRETQYF
v_call: TRBV9; d_call: TRBD2; j_call: TRBJ2-5; clone_size: few; cdr3_nt: TGTGCCAGCAGCGTAGGGGCTAGCGGGAGCGGTGGGGAGACCCAGTACTTC; cdr3_aa: CASSVGASGSGGETQYF
v_call: TRBV11-3; d_call: .; j_call: TRBJ2-2; clone_size: .; cdr3_nt: TGTGCCAGCAGCCCTAGAGGCAACACCGGGGAGCTGTTTTTT; cdr3_aa: CASSPRGNTGELFF
v_call: TRBV28; d_call: .; j_call: TRBJ1-1; clone_size: once; cdr3_nt: TGTGCCAGCAGTCCATCCGGCCCGGGGAACACTGAAGCTTTCTTT; cdr3_aa: CASSPSGPGNTEAFF
v_call: TRBV4-3; d_call: .; j_call: TRBJ1-2; clone_size: .; cdr3_nt: TGCGCCAGCAGCCAAGGACAGTCAGGATCCTATGGCTACACCTTC; cdr3_aa: CASSQGQSGSYGYTF
v_call: TRBV28; d_call: .; j_call: TRBJ2-7; clone_size: .; cdr3_nt: TGTGCCAGCCACAGGGAAGGTACCCCCTACGAGCAGTACTTC; cdr3_aa: CASHREGTPYEQYF
v_call: TRBV2; d_call: TRBD1; j_call: TRBJ1-3; clone_size: .; cdr3_nt: TGTGCCAGCAGTGAACCACAGGGGAAGTACACTGCTGGAAACACCATATATTTT; cdr3_aa: CASSEPQGKYTAGNTIYF
v_call: TRBV18; d_call: TRBD1; j_call: TRBJ2-7; clone_size: .; cdr3_nt: TGTGCCAGCTCACCTAGGACAGGGGCCCCAAGCTCCTACGAGCAGTACTTC; cdr3_aa: CASSPRTGAPSSYEQYF
v_call: TRBV2; d_call: .; j_call: TRBJ1-1; clone_size: .; cdr3_nt: TGTGCCAGCACTAGCGGCGGGAACACTGAAGCTTTCTTT; cdr3_aa: CASTSGGNTEAFF
v_call: TRBV6-6; d_call: .; j_call: TRBJ1-1; clone_size: .; cdr3_nt: TGTGCCAGCAGTTATGGGGGCACTGAAGCTTTCTTT; cdr3_aa: CASSYGGTEAFF
v_call: TRBV11-3; d_call: .; j_call: TRBJ2-7; clone_size: .; cdr3_nt: TGTGCCAGCAGCTTAGTGTCAGTCGGCGAGCAGTACTTC; cdr3_aa: CASSLVSVGEQYF
v_call: TRBV29-1; d_call: TRBD2; j_call: TRBJ2-7; clone_size: .; cdr3_nt: TGCAGCGTTGAAATAGGGACTAGCGGTTTCTACGAGCAGTACTTC; cdr3_aa: CSVEIGTSGFYEQYF
v_call: TRBV18; d_call: .; j_call: TRBJ2-3; clone_size: .; cdr3_nt: TGTGCCAGCCACGACCTAGCTATCACAGATACGCAGTATTTT; cdr3_aa: CASHDLAITDTQYF
v_call: TRBV11-1; d_call: .; j_call: TRBJ2-2; clone_size: .; cdr3_nt: TGTGCCAGCAGCCCCCGGACTGCCGGATACACCGGGGAGCTGTTTTTT; cdr3_aa: CASSPRTAGYTGELFF
v_call: TRBV28; d_call: .; j_call: TRBJ1-1; clone_size: .; cdr3_nt: TGTGCCAGCAGTTCCATACCGACAGGTCGGACTGAAGCTTTCTTT; cdr3_aa: CASSSIPTGRTEAFF
v_call: TRBV7-9; d_call: TRBD1; j_call: TRBJ1-2; clone_size: .; cdr3_nt: TGTGCCAGCAGTACAGGGGGCGGCTATGGCTACACCTTC; cdr3_aa: CASSTGGGYGYTF
v_call: TRBV5-6; d_call: .; j_call: TRBJ2-5; clone_size: .; cdr3_nt: TGTGCCAGCAGCTTGGGTGTCGGGGAGACCCAGTACTTC; cdr3_aa: CASSLGVGETQYF
v_call: TRBV9; d_call: TRBD2; j_call: TRBJ2-3; clone_size: .; cdr3_nt: TGTGCCAGCAGCGCCGGACTAGCGACAGATACGCAGTATTTT; cdr3_aa: CASSAGLATDTQYF
v_call: TRBV28; d_call: .; j_call: TRBJ2-7; clone_size: .; cdr3_nt: TGTGCCAGCAGTTCCCTCGGGTCGGGGGCCCTCGAGCAGTACTTC; cdr3_aa: CASSSLGSGALEQYF
v_call: TRBV15; d_call: .; j_call: TRBJ1-2; clone_size: .; cdr3_nt: TGTGCCACCAGCAGAGATCCCGTAGAGGGCTACACCTTC; cdr3_aa: CATSRDPVEGYTF
v_call: TRBV27; d_call: TRBD1; j_call: TRBJ1-1; clone_size: .; cdr3_nt: TGTGCCAGCAGTTTATCCAGGACAGGGCCGAACACTGAAGCTTTCTTT; cdr3_aa: CASSLSRTGPNTEAFF
v_call: TRBV7-8; d_call: TRBD1; j_call: TRBJ2-1; clone_size: .; cdr3_nt: TGTGCCAGCAGCTTAAGGGAACGGACAGGGGTGAACAATGAGCAGTTCTTC; cdr3_aa: CASSLRERTGVNNEQFF
v_call: TRBV27; d_call: .; j_call: TRBJ2-2; clone_size: few; cdr3_nt: TGTGCCAGCAGTCAAAAGGGGGGACCCTACACCGGGGAGCTGTTTTTT; cdr3_aa: CASSQKGGPYTGELFF
v_call: TRBV5-6; d_call: .; j_call: TRBJ2-1; clone_size: .; cdr3_nt: TGTGCCAGCAGCCAAGGGGGGAGGAACAATGAGCAGTTCTTC; cdr3_aa: CASSQGGRNNEQFF
v_call: TRBV14; d_call: .; j_call: TRBJ2-5; clone_size: .; cdr3_nt: TGTGCCAGCAGCCAAGCTCCGTTGGAAGAGACCCAGTACTTC; cdr3_aa: CASSQAPLEETQYF
v_call: TRBV10-3; d_call: .; j_call: TRBJ2-3; clone_size: .; cdr3_nt: TGTGCCATCAGTGTACGGGAGCGGAGCACAGATACGCAGTATTTT; cdr3_aa: CAISVRERSTDTQYF
v_call: TRBV20-1; d_call: .; j_call: TRBJ1-1; clone_size: .; cdr3_nt: TGTCCATCGGAGGATGGCACTGAAGCTTTCTTT; cdr3_aa: CPSEDGTEAFF
v_call: TRBV30; d_call: .; j_call: TRBJ2-3; clone_size: .; cdr3_nt: TGTGCCTGGAGTGTCAGCACAGATACGCAGTATTTT; cdr3_aa: CAWSVSTDTQYF